These 21 T cell receptor beta chains were all obtained from the same sample, sequenced in a study of OX40 agonist ivuxolimab in advanced cancers. Library prep was done by the immunoSEQ multiplex PCR assay. Entries here come from immuneACCESS through TCRdb and include only in-frame sequences with V and J called. Some clones fail to appear in such tables; in the studies checked, an unresolved V gene covers under half of the shortfall, and the cause of the remainder is unknown. This sample holds fewer than 110,000 clones; approximately 90% were observed only once. Roughly 1.3% of the sample is held by the ten biggest clonotypes. Sequencing used CD4+ or CD8+ T cells sorted from blood, obtained in a trial of the OX40 agonist ivuxolimab. Every receptor here comes from an adult with an advanced solid tumor such as melanoma, head and neck, liver or kidney cancer.

The rearrangement joins TRBV5-1 to TRBJ2-7; 10 nucleotides match TRBD2. Germline CDR1 is SGHRS and CDR2 is YFSETQ. Trimming removed 4 bases from V and 5 bases from J; junction bases left unmatched: 9. The CDR3 is 15 residues long. DNA of the CDR3: TGCGCCAGCAGCCTGGGAGCGGGAGGGAGCGACGAGCAGTACTTC. This codes for CASSLGAGGSDEQYF.

The rearrangement links TRBV7-5 to TRBJ2-2; the table calls TRBD2, which could not be checked here. TRBV7-5 counts as a pseudogene. The CDR3 is made up of 18 amino acids. The CDR3 DNA reads as TGTGCCAGAAGCCCCCTACTAGCGGGAGCTGGGAACACCGGGGAGCTGTTTTTT. Its translation: CARSPLLAGAGNTGELFF.

The gene calls are TRBV19 and TRBJ1-1, with 7 bases aligning to TRBD1. The CDR3 extends over 12 amino acids. With V trimmed by 4 bases and J by 8 bases, 4 bases remained unmatched. Germline-derived CDR1 and CDR2 are LNHDA and SQIVND (reference sequence). CDR3 in DNA: TGTGCCAGTAGTACGTACAGGGGAGAAGCTTTCTTT. This translates into CASSTYRGEAFF.

About this clone itself: The junction and the germline gene differ at one end; a read error may be behind it. The chain carries TRBV27 and TRBJ1-2, with TRBD1 identical over 7 bases. The CDR3 has 16 amino acids. The germline V gene has CDR1 MNHEY and CDR2 SMNVEV (reference sequence). The CDR3 protein is CASSTYSPTGRDGHTF. The CDR3 region has the DNA TGTGCCAGCAGTACATATTCCCCGACAGGGAGAGATGGCCACACCTTC.

This chain uses TRBV5-1 with TRBJ2-1, with D perhaps TRBD2 (6 bases). Germline V gene sequence: CDR1 SGHRS, CDR2 YFSETQ. The CDR3 covers 17 residues. The V end lost 2 bases, the J end lost 0 bases, and 15 bases lay between the germline ends. CDR3: CASSLRGDSGSYNEQFF. The CDR3 bases are TGCGCCAGCAGCTTAAGAGGGGACTCCGGCTCCTACAATGAGCAGTTCTTC.

CDR3 residues: CASSLSGGLAYNEQFF. The CDR3 bases are TGTGCCAGCAGTTTGAGTGGGGGTCTCGCCTACAATGAGCAGTTCTTC. The V and J genes are TRBV27 and TRBJ2-1; D assignment may be TRBD1 or TRBD2 (5 bases each). This CDR3 has 16 residues. The V end was cut by 3 bases, the J end by 2 bases, with 14 bases between. Per germline, CDR1 MNHEY and CDR2 SMNVEV (reference sequence).

As concerns this clone: One end of the junction does not line up with germline, which may come from a read error. The chain links TRBV2 to TRBJ2-3; either TRBD1 or TRBD2 may supply D (6 bases each). Germline V CDR1 and CDR2: SNHLY, FYNNEI. This CDR3 is built from 14 residues. The CDR3 protein is CASSERAEGTRGLF. Here the CDR3 DNA reads TGTGCCAGCAGTGAGAGAGCGGAGGGAACTAGGGGGTTATTT.

This chain connects TRBV25-1 to TRBJ2-2; 12 bases match TRBD2. CDR1 and CDR2 from the germline V gene are MGHDK and SYGVNS. CDR3 length equals 17 residues. The J segment lost 5 bases and the V segment lost 6 bases, leaving 10 bases of the junction unmatched. DNA of the CDR3: TGTGCCAGCAGCGAGAGGCTAGCGGGAGGGGATACCGGGGAGCTGTTTTTT. This codes for CASSERLAGGDTGELFF.

This clone turned up a few times. The chain couples TRBV5-1 to TRBJ2-3; D not certain. The CDR3 loop spans 13 amino acids. Trimming shortened V by 5 bases and J by 2 bases, and 9 bases separated the two germline ends. Germline CDR1 and CDR2: SGHRS and YFSETQ. CDR3 residues: CASRRSITDTQYF. The DNA of the CDR3 is TGCGCCAGCAGAAGGTCCATCACAGATACGCAGTATTTT. The full variable domain, in which reference TRBV5-1 and TRBJ2-3 provide the parts outside the CDR3, is KAGVTQTPRYLIKTRGQQVTLSCSPISGHRSVSWYQQTPGQGLQFLFEYFSETQRNKGNFPGRFSGRQFSNSRSEMNVSTLELGDSALYLCASRRSITDTQYFGPGTRLTVL.

V usage is TRBV5-1 and J usage is TRBJ2-6, with 7 bases matching TRBD2. The CDR3 spans 17 residues. From germline, CDR1 is SGHRS and CDR2 YFSETQ. Trimming at V came to 0 bases and at J to 1 base, leaving 4 bases not matched to a gene. The CDR3 DNA reads TGCGCCAGCAGCTTGGCCCAGGGACTATCTGGGGCCAACGTCCTGACTTTC. Encoded protein: CASSLAQGLSGANVLTF.

The chain combines TRBV28 with TRBJ2-7; maybe TRBD2 (5 bases). Germline CDR1 reads MDHEN; CDR2 reads SYDVKM. V lost 5 bases and J lost 2, with 28 bases in between. The CDR3 covers 19 residues. CDR3 sequence reads: CASSPGTPAIMEDPYEQYF. Here the CDR3 DNA reads TGTGCCAGCAGTCCGGGAACCCCAGCCATAATGGAAGATCCCTACGAGCAGTACTTC.

This clone was counted once. V usage is TRBV6-5 and J usage is TRBJ2-7; 7 bases line up with TRBD1. CDR1 and CDR2 from the germline V gene are MNHEY and SVGAGI. The CDR3 runs 15 residues. V lost 0 bases, J lost 6 bases, and 8 bases stayed unmatched. The CDR3 DNA is TGTGCCAGCAGTTACTCGGGCAGGGGGATAAGCGAGCAGTACTTC. This codes for CASSYSGRGISEQYF.

The rearrangement joins TRBV5-4 to TRBJ1-1; D unresolved. Germline V gives CDR1 SGHNT, CDR2 YYREEE (reference sequence). This CDR3 is 14 amino acids long. V gave up 2 bases and J gave up 1 base, with 9 bases separating them. The CDR3 is CASSFGQSNTEAFF. In nucleotides, the CDR3 is TGTGCCAGCAGCTTTGGTCAGTCGAACACTGAAGCTTTCTTT.

This chain uses TRBV7-8 with TRBJ1-5, with D hard to call. The CDR3 is 16 residues long. Germline V gives CDR1 SGHVS, CDR2 FQNEAQ. Trimming cost V 1 base and J 6 bases, with 16 bases left between them. The CDR3 bases are TGTGCCAGCAGCTTAGATAGGCTCGTGGGTGGTCAGCCCCAGCATTTT. Its protein product is CASSLDRLVGGQPQHF.

The rearrangement uses TRBV14 and TRBJ1-1, with D hard to call. The CDR3 is made up of 13 amino acids. The germline V and J ends were trimmed by 3 bases and 1 base, with 6 bases remaining between them. The germline gives CDR1 SGHDN, CDR2 FVKESK. CDR3 sequence reads: CASSQTQNTEAFF. CDR3 nucleotide sequence: TGTGCCAGCAGCCAGACACAGAACACTGAAGCTTTCTTT.

The rearrangement uses TRBV11-2 and TRBJ2-3; weak D call: TRBD2 (6 bases). Germline CDR1 reads SGHAT; CDR2 reads FQNNGV. The V end lost 8 bases, the J end lost 1 base, and 13 bases lay between the germline ends. This CDR3 has 14 amino acids. In nucleotides, the CDR3 is TGTGCCAGCCTAAAGACGGGGGGCACAGATACGCAGTATTTT. Protein product: CASLKTGGTDTQYF.

This rearrangement joins TRBV6-5 to TRBJ2-5, with unresolved D. The CDR3 runs 14 residues. Germline CDR1 reads MNHEY; CDR2 reads SVGAGI. V was shortened by 5 bases and J by 4 bases, with 14 bases between the two germline ends. The CDR3 region is CASSRGRGGETQYF. DNA of the CDR3: TGTGCCAGCAGTCGTGGCCGCGGTGGAGAGACCCAGTACTTC.

The chain has TRBV11-2 and TRBJ2-7; D is unclear. The V and J ends lost 4 bases and 6 bases respectively, with 7 bases between them. CDR1 is SGHAT and CDR2 is FQNNGV in the germline V gene. The CDR3 consists of 11 residues. CDR3 sequence (DNA): TGTGCCAGCAGCTCTCCTGTCGAGCAGTACTTC. Its translation: CASSSPVEQYF.

The gene calls are TRBV6-6 and TRBJ2-7; 14 bases align to TRBD2. In germline, CDR1 is MNHNY, CDR2 SVGAGI (reference sequence). V shed 6 bases, J shed 4 bases, and the junction held 5 bases outside the gene matches. CDR3 length equals 15 residues. In DNA, the CDR3 is TGTGCCAGCAGCCCGGGACTAGCGGGAGTTTACGAGCAGTACTTC. The encoded protein is CASSPGLAGVYEQYF.

This clone was picked up one time. This same CDR3 is encoded by further DNA sequences in the sample. V gene TRBV7-2 combines with J gene TRBJ1-4; TRBD1 might be the D (6 bases). Trimming cost V 5 bases and J 5 bases, with 9 bases left between them. Per the germline V gene, CDR1 is SGHTA and CDR2 is FQGNSA. The CDR3 runs 13 residues. In DNA form, the CDR3 reads TGTGCCAGCAGCCTTGGGGGCAATGAAAAACTGTTTTTT. Encoded protein: CASSLGGNEKLFF.

The rearrangement uses TRBV5-1 and TRBJ2-7; D ambiguous. This CDR3 is built from 12 residues. Germline CDR1 is SGHRS and CDR2 is YFSETQ. With 2 bases removed from V and 2 bases from J, the gap between germline ends came to 5 bases. DNA of the CDR3: TGCGCCAGCAGCTTAAACACCTACGAGCAGTACTTC. It specifies CASSLNTYEQYF. The complete variable domain, with remaining parts taken from reference TRBV5-1 and TRBJ2-7, reads KAGVTQTPRYLIKTRGQQVTLSCSPISGHRSVSWYQQTPGQGLQFLFEYFSETQRNKGNFPGRFSGRQFSNSRSEMNVSTLELGDSALYLCASSLNTYEQYFGPGTRLTVT.